The 4 T cell receptor beta chains given below trace back to one sample, sequenced in a study of CD8+ T cells in alopecia areata. Treatment reported: oral pan-JAK inhibitor, 5-10 mg twice daily. Sequencing templates came from extracted RNA that was reverse transcribed into cDNA. Some clones are missing from TCRdb's copy, which holds only in-frame ones; the method was immunoSEQ multiplex PCR. The sample lists roughly 180,000 clones; more than 55% were seen once. Material: CD4+ T cells sorted from blood, obtained at week 4, from a patient treated with tofacitinib. The source is a human donor with alopecia areata.

This clone was seen more than once but under ten times. V is TRBV7-2 and J is TRBJ2-3, with 10 bases that match TRBD2. Germline CDR1 is SGHTA and CDR2 is FQGNSA. The CDR3 has 16 residues. V dropped 0 bases and J dropped 6; count of bases not matched to a gene: 6. The DNA for the CDR3 is TGTGCCAGCAGCTTAGCTCTAGCGGGGGTCGGGGATACGCAGTATTTT. It specifies CASSLALAGVGDTQYF.

The chain links TRBV28 to TRBJ1-2; 10 bases agree with TRBD1. J was trimmed by 7 bases and V by 8 bases; bases with no gene match: 4. This CDR3 has 12 amino acids. Per germline, CDR1 MDHEN and CDR2 SYDVKM. The CDR3 DNA reads TGTGCCAGCGGACAGGGGGTTATTGGCTACACCTTC. Its protein is CASGQGVIGYTF.

This chain uses TRBV29-1 with TRBJ2-1, with 7 bases matching TRBD2. The junction had 13 bases not matched to a gene; V was cut back by 8 bases and J by 6 bases. Germline CDR1 and CDR2: SQVTM and ANQGSEA. The CDR3 is 14 amino acids. The CDR3 here is CSPQWGGKVNEQFF. The CDR3 DNA reads TGCAGCCCACAGTGGGGGGGGAAGGTCAATGAGCAGTTCTTC.

In nucleotides, the CDR3 is TGTGCCAGCAGCTTGGCCGTAGAATACACAGATACGCAGTATTTT. Protein product: CASSLAVEYTDTQYF. This chain connects TRBV5-6 to TRBJ2-3; D ambiguous. Germline V lookup: CDR1 SGHDT, CDR2 YYEEEE. Trimming took off 0 bases at V and 2 bases at J, with 10 bases between the two ends. The CDR3 runs to 15 residues.